This T cell receptor beta chain was sequenced during a study of breast tumors, draining lymph nodes, adjacent tissues. Overall study findings and caveats: Data fit most tumor T cells coming from lymph node, expanding in tumor. Tumor TCR diversity was below lymph nodes but above nontumor tissue.

This clonotype was picked up many times. Its antigen is as yet unknown. Samples came from axillary lymph nodes draining the breast cancer. MiXCR was run by TCRdb on the multiplex PCR reads, yielding one entry per CDR3 protein. This sample has about 130,000 distinct CDR3 sequences, with 21% found just once. This receptor was identified in a female donor with breast cancer. Some clones in this sample may be carry-over from other donors' samples. The sequenced sample consisted of axillary lymph node tissue.

In DNA, the CDR3 is TGCAGTGCTAGTAGTCGGCAGGGGAATGAAGCCCAGCATTTT. Amino acids: CSASSRQGNEAQHF. V and J are TRBV20-1 and TRBJ1-5; TRBD1 is a possible D gene (6 bases). Germline CDR1 DFQATT, CDR2 SNEGSKA (reference sequence). V was clipped by 3 bases and J by 11 bases, with 20 bases between them. The CDR3 is made up of 14 amino acids.